This T cell receptor (beta chain) is drawn from a study of vaccination effects on CD4 cells after COVID-19. CDR1 and CDR2 (germline): SQVTM, ANQGSEA. V shed 6 bases and J shed 5 bases, with 16 bases lying between them. This CDR3 region has 13 residues. Measured with immunoSEQ multiplex PCR; TCRdb has only the in-frame clones, and not every one. Counted here are about 73,000 clones, roughly four fifths occurring once; the ten biggest clones make up about 2.3%. With regard to this clone: Its antigen is unknown.

Isolation of CD4+ T cells took place after about ten days of culture. All study participants received two doses of BNT162b2 or mRNA-1273 vaccine. The clonotype was recovered from a human donor who received a COVID-19 vaccine. The chain recombines TRBV29-1 with TRBJ1-1, with TRBD1 as a possible D gene (6 bases). Sequencing was performed on CD4+ T cells from PBMCs cultured without peptide, taken after COVID-19 vaccination. The CDR3 nucleotides are TGCAGCGTCCAGGTAGGGGGTAGGACTGAAGCTTTCTTT. Its translation: CSVQVGGRTEAFF.